This note documents a single TCR beta chain sequence. What it binds is unknown. This record comes from a study of T-cell reconstitution after alpha-beta-depleted transplantation in children. Study results and caveats: Newly produced T cells mostly accounted for T-cell counts and diversity one year post-transplant. Diversity of TCRbeta at day 60 was high in some patients, arising from surviving recipient T cells and thymic progenitors. Reported findings indicate that, about two months after transplant, alpha-beta T cells came from several hundred expanded clones, which were derived from non-depleted graft cells.

Researchers prepared the TCRbeta library using unique molecular identifiers, the study reports. Each CDR3 protein is one row after TCRdb ran MiXCR on the PCR reads. The sample has around 420,000 distinct CDR3 sequences; 16% are singletons. Trimming took 0 bases from V and 8 from J, leaving 14 bases between them. Per the germline V gene, CDR1 is SGHRS and CDR2 is YFSETQ. The CDR3 has 14 amino acids. This sequence was found in a boy less than two years old who had a stem cell transplant for Wiskott-Aldrich syndrome, so the T cells may come from the graft donor. Material: PBMCs, mostly from graft donor cells, obtained 360 days after TCRalphabeta/CD19-depleted stem cell transplant. The chain uses TRBV5-1 and TRBJ1-2; no clear D. In DNA, the CDR3 is TGCGCCAGCAGCTTGGCCGCTTCGGACCGAGGCTACACCTTC. This gives the protein CASSLAASDRGYTF. The whole variable domain, remainder taken from reference TRBV5-1 and TRBJ1-2, is KAGVTQTPRYLIKTRGQQVTLSCSPISGHRSVSWYQQTPGQGLQFLFEYFSETQRNKGNFPGRFSGRQFSNSRSEMNVSTLELGDSALYLCASSLAASDRGYTFGSGTRLTVV.